The source of this T cell receptor (beta chain) is a study of response to subunit inactivated influenza vaccine. V shed 8 bases and J 9 bases; nucleotides not matched to a gene: 6. The CDR3 sequence is 12 residues long. One entry per CDR3 protein results from TCRdb running MiXCR on the RT-PCR reads. The sample contains under 750,000 distinct CDR3 sequences, over 9.5% of which appear only once. General observations from the study: The study's authors posited that every seasonal influenza vaccination enlists few new T cells.

Points on this clonotype: Antigen unknown.

The specimen comprised PBMCs from blood, sampled on the day of vaccination. The chain links TRBV12-3 or TRBV12-4 to TRBJ2-1; 8 bases line up with TRBD1. This clonotype was obtained from a man aged 50 to 59 who received an inactivated influenza vaccine. The CDR3 spells CASVYRGSEQFF. The CDR3 DNA reads TGTGCCAGCGTATACAGGGGGAGTGAGCAGTTCTTC.